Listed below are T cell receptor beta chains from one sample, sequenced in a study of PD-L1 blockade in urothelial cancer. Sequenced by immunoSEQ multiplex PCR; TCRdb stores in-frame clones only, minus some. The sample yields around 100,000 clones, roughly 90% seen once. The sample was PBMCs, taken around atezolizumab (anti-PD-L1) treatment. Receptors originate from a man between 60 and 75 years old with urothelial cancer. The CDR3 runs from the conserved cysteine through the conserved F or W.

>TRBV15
CATSRGTGVEKLFF
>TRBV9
CASSVAGQGEVEQYF
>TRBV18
CASSPTLTSEHEQYF
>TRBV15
CATRSGTANEQFF
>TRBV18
CASSPSADTQYF
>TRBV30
CAWTGTSGGDYNEQFF
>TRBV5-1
CASSFLQGIPSTDTQYF
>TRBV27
CASSFPGIGETEAFF
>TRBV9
CASSVPGQGDSGANVLTF
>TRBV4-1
CASSTLAGDEQYF
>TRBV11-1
CASSSNRDEQFF
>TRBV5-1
CASSARGDTGELFF
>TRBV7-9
CASSLYEAQYF
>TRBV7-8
CASSYLTGEGKTEAFF
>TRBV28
CASGGGNYGYTF
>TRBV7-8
CASSSWTGEEKLFF
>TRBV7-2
CASRLAGGYEQYF
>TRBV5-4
CASSLGTGLGKYEQYF
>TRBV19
CASSVGLASYEQYF
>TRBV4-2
CASSSDAGAQNTGELFF
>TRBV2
CASSVPGTGSGKLFF
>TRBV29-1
CSVVSSGGAWPGTDTQYF
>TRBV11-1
CASSWRGPSDTQYF
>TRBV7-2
CASSLGAIGGRQADTQYF
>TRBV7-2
CASSLAIGGEQYF
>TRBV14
CASSSVLGELFF
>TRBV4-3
CASSQDYSRFNGYTF
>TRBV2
CASSERGASSYNEQFF
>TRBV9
CASSVVQRTGELFF
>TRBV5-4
CASSFPSGGFNEQFF
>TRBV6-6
CASSQGKSNTEAFF
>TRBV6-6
CASSPIVELSYNEQFF
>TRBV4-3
CASSRAGSDGYTF
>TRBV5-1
CASRRGGANTGELFF
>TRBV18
CASSQRQDETQYF
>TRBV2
CASSGTDNYGYTF
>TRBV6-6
CASSYLRGQGLGEQYF
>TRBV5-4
CASSLGGGQGRTEAFF
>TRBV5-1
CASSHGQGTYEQYF
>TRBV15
CATSSRGLAGRIISYEQYF
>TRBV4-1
CASSQARQGGLFF
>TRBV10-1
CASSDGAGLNTEAFF
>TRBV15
CATSRDLQGNPKSYTF
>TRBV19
CASRGVGRPTDTQYF
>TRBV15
CATSHGLAGAPYEQYF
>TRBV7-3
CASSLSTGAIDTQYF
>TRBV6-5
CASSTKTGNRETQYF